These 2 T cell receptor beta chains came from one sample sequenced in a study of beta chain features in type 1 diabetes. Study-wide points: Moderate but significant shortening of TCRB CDR3s was recorded in all four CD4+ subsets from Type 1 diabetes patients.

Reverse transcribing all isolated RNA meant expressed TCRB transcripts were sequenced. Produced via immunoSEQ multiplex PCR; TCRdb's table is partial and in-frame only. The table lists nearly 350,000 clones, around 9.7% of them singletons. Their recognized antigens are unknown. Material: central memory CD4+ T cells from blood. These receptors were collected from a man aged 25 to 40 with type 1 diabetes.

The V gene is TRBV14, the J gene TRBJ1-2; D is undetermined. The length of the CDR3 is 13 residues. Trimming removed 0 bases at V and 13 bases at J, with 15 bases between. Germline V CDR1 and CDR2: SGHDN, FVKESK. CDR3 amino acids: CASSQDRFWIGTF. The CDR3, as DNA: TGTGCCAGCAGCCAAGATCGATTTTGGATTGGCACCTTC.

In this sample, this clone turned up a few times. This rearrangement joins TRBV27 to TRBJ2-1, with TRBD1 matching 12 bases. Germline CDR1 reads MNHEY; CDR2 reads SMNVEV (reference sequence). There are 15 residues in the CDR3. Trimming cost V 7 bases and J 9 bases; bases outside gene matches: 10. CDR3 nucleotides: TGTGCCAGCACCAACCGGGGACAGGGGGCTTTTGAGCAGTTCTTC. Translation gives CASTNRGQGAFEQFF.